This T cell receptor beta chain was found in a study of T cell repertoires in cytomegalovirus infection. Using its own MiXCR run on the reads, TCRdb lists one record per CDR3 protein. This table holds hundreds of thousands of distinct CDR3 sequences, around 30% found once. This clonotype turned up a few times. Its antigen remains unidentified. Notes on the study in general: What dominated the ex vivo response were HLA-C-restricted CMV-specific TCR beta clonotypes.

The clonotype comes from a human donor in good health (CMV status not recorded). Some clones in this sample may be carry-over from other donors' samples. The specimen was cultured PBMCs, collected from culture after CMV antigen stimulation.

The CDR3 here is CASSYWGEETQYF. The CDR3 DNA reads TGTGCCAGCAGTTACTGGGGCGAAGAGACCCAGTACTTC. The rearrangement joins TRBV12-3 or TRBV12-4 to TRBJ2-5; D possibly corresponds to TRBD1 (5 bases). This CDR3 is built from 13 residues. V was pared by 4 bases and J by 3 bases, with 9 bases between.